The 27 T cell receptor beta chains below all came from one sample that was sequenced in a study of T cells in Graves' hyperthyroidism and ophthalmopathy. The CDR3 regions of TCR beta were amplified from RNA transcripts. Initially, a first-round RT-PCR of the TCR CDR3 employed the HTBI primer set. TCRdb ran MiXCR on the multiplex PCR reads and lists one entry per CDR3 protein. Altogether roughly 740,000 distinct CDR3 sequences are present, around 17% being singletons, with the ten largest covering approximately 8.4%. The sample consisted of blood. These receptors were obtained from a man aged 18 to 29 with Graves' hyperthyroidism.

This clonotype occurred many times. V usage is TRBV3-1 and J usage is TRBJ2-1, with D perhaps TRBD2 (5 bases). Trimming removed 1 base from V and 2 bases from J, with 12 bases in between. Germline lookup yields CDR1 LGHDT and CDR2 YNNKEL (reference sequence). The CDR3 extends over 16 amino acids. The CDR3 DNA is TGTGCCAGCAGCCAAGTGAGGGCTCTCCCCTACAATGAGCAGTTCTTC. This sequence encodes CASSQVRALPYNEQFF.

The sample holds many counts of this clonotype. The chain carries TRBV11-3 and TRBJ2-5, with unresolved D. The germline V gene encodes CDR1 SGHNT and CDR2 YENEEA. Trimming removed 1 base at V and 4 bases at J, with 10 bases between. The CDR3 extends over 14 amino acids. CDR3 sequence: CASSLAGMGETQYF. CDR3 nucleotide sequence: TGTGCCAGCAGCTTAGCAGGAATGGGAGAGACCCAGTACTTC.

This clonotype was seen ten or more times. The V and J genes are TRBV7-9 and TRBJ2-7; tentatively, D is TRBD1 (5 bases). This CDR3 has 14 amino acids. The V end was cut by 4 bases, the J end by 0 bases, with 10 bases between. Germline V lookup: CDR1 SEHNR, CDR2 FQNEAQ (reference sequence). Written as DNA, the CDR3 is TGTGCCAGCAGCTGGGCCCAGGGCTCCTACGAGCAGTACTTC. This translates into CASSWAQGSYEQYF.

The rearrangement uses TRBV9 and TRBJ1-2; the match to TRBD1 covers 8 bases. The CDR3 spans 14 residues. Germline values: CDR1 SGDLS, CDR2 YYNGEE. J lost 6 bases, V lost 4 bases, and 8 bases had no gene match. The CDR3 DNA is TGTGCCAGCAGCTCTCGGGACAGGTTAAATGGCTACACCTTC. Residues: CASSSRDRLNGYTF.

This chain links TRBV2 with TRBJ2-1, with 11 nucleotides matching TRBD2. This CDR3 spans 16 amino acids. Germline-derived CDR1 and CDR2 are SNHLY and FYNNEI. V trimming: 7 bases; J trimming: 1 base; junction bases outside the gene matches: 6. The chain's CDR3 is CASTATSGISYNEQFF. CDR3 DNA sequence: TGTGCCAGCACCGCGACTAGCGGGATATCCTACAATGAGCAGTTCTTC.

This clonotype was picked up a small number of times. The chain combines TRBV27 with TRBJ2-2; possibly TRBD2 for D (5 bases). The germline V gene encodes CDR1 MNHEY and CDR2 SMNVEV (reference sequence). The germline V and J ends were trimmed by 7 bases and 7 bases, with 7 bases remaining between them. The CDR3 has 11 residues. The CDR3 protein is CASTEGGELFF. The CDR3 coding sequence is TGTGCCAGCACCGAGGGCGGGGAGCTGTTTTTT.

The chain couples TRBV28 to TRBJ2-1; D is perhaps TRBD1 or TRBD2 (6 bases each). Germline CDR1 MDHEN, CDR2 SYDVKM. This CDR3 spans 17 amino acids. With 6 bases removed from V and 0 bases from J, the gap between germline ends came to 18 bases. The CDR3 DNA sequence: TGTGCCAGCAGGTCCGCCACGGGGGCCAGCTCCTACAATGAGCAGTTCTTC. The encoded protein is CASRSATGASSYNEQFF.

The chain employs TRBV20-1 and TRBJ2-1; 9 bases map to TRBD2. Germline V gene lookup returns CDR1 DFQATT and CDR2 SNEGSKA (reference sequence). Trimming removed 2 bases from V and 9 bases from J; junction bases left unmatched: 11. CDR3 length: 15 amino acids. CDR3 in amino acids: CSARLAGIIGGEQFF. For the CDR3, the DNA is TGCAGTGCTAGACTAGCGGGGATTATTGGGGGTGAGCAGTTCTTC.

The CDR3 spells CASSSPGQGMGQPQHF. The CDR3 bases are TGTGCCAGCAGCTCCCCGGGACAGGGGATGGGTCAGCCCCAGCATTTT. The genes are TRBV5-5 and TRBJ1-5; 10 positions agree with TRBD1. V lost 3 bases, J lost 6 bases, and 9 bases stayed unmatched. Germline V lookup: CDR1 SGHKS, CDR2 YYEKEE (reference sequence). This CDR3 has 16 amino acids.

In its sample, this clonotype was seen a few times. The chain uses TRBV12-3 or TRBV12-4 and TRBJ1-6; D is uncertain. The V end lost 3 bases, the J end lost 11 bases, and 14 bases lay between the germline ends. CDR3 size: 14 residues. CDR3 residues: CASSFRVRGAPLHF. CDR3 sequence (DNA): TGTGCCAGCAGTTTTAGGGTCCGAGGAGCACCCCTCCACTTT.

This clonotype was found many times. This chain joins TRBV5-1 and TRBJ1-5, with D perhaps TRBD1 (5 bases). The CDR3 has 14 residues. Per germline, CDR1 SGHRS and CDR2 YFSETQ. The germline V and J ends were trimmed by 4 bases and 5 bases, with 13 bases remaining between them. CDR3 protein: CASSPGSGDQPQHF. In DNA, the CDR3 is TGCGCCAGCAGCCCAGGGTCTGGGGATCAGCCCCAGCATTTT.

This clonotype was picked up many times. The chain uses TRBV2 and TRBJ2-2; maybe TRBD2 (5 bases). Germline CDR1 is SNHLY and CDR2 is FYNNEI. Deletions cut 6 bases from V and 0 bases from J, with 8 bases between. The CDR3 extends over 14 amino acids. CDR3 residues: CASREATNTGELFF. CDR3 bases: TGTGCCAGCAGGGAGGCAACGAACACCGGGGAGCTGTTTTTT.

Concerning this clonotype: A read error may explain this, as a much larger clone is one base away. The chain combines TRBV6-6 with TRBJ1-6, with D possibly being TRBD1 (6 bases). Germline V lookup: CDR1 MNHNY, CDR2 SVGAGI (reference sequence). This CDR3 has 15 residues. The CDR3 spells CAGSYSGARVSPLHF. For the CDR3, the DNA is TGTGCCGGCAGTTACTCAGGGGCGAGGGTTTCACCCCTCCACTTT.

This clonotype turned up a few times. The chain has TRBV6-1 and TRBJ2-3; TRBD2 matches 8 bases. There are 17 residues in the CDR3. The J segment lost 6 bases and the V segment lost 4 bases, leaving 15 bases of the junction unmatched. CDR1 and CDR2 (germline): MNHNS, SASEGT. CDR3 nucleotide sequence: TGTGCCAGCAGTGCCCGAGGTCCATACAGCGGGAGCGATACGCAGTATTTT. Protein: CASSARGPYSGSDTQYF.

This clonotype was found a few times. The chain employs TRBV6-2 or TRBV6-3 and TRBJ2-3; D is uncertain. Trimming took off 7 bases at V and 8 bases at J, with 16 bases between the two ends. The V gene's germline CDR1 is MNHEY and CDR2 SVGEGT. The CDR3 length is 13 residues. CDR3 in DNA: TGTGCCAGCACTCGTAGAGGCCCTAGTACGCAGTATTTT. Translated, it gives CASTRRGPSTQYF.

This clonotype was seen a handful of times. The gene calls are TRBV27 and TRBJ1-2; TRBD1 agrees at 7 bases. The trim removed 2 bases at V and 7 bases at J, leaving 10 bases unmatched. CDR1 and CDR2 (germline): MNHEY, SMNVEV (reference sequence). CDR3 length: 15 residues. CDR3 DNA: TGTGCCAGCAGTTTAACCTTCCAGGGGGGGCCTGGCTACACCTTC. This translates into CASSLTFQGGPGYTF.

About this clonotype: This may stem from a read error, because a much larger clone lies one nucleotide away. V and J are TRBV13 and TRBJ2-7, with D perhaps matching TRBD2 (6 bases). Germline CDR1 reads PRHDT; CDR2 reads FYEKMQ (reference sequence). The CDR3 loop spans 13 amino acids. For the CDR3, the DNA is TGTGCCAGCAGCATCGGCGGGGCGGACGAGCAGCACTTC. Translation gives CASSIGGADEQHF.

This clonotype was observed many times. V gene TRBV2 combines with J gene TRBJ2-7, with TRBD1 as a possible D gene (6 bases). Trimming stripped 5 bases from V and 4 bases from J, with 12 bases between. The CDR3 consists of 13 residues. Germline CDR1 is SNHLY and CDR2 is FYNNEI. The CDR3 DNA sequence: TGTGCCAGCAGTAAAGGACAGCTATACGAGCAGTACTTC. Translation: CASSKGQLYEQYF.

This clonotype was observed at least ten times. The CDR3 DNA follows: TGTGCCAGCAGTTTATTAGGTCCTAGCGGGATTAATGAGCAGTTCTTC. Its translation is CASSLLGPSGINEQFF. The chain employs TRBV28 and TRBJ2-1; 9 bases are a match to TRBD2. This CDR3 has 16 residues. V gave up 1 base and J gave up 7 bases; unmatched junction bases: 8. Germline V CDR1 and CDR2: MDHEN, SYDVKM.

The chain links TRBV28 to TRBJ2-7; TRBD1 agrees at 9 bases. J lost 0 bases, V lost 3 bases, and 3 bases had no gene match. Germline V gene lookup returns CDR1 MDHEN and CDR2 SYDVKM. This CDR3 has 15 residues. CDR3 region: CASSFTGGRSYEQYF. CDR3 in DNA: TGTGCCAGCAGTTTTACAGGGGGCCGCTCCTACGAGCAGTACTTC.

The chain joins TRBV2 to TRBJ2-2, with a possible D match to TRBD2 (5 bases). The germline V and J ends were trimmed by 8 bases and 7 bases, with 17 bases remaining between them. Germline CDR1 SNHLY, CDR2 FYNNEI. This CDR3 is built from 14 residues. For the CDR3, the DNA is TGTGCCAGCTCGGGATTAATACTCGGCGGGGAGCTGTTTTTT. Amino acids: CASSGLILGGELFF.

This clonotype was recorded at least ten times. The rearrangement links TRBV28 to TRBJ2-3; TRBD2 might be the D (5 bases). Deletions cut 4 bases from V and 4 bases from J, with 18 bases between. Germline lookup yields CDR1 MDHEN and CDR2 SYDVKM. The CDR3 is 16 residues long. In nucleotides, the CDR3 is TGTGCCAGCAGTTCTGGTGGACCCGGGAACGCAGATACGCAGTATTTT. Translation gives CASSSGGPGNADTQYF. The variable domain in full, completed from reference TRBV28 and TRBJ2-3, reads DVKVTQSSRYLVKRTGEKVFLECVQDMDHENMFWYRQDPGLGLRLIYFSYDVKMKEKGDIPEGYSVSREKKERFSLILESASTNQTSMYLCASSSGGPGNADTQYFGPGTRLTVL.

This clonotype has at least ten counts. CDR3 protein: CASSPPGMQETQYF. The CDR3 bases are TGTGCCAGCTCACCACCGGGGATGCAAGAGACCCAGTACTTC. The V and J genes are TRBV18 and TRBJ2-5; D is unresolved. CDR3 size: 14 residues. The ends were cut back, 0 bases at V and 2 bases at J, with 7 bases in the middle. Germline V gene lookup returns CDR1 KGHSH and CDR2 LQKENI.

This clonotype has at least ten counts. The CDR3 DNA sequence: TGTGCCACCAGCAGAGATAGTGGGACAGGGCAGCCCCAGCATTTT. It codes for CATSRDSGTGQPQHF. V and J are TRBV15 and TRBJ1-5, with TRBD1 matching over 9 bases. J was trimmed by 7 bases and V by 0 bases; bases with no gene match: 4. CDR3 length equals 15 residues. Germline V gene lookup returns CDR1 LNHNV and CDR2 YYDKDF (reference sequence).

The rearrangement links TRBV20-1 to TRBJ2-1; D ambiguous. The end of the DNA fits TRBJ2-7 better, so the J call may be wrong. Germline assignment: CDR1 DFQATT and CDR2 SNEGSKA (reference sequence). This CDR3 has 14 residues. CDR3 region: CSASSGPSYNEQYF. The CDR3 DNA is TGCAGTGCTAGTTCTGGGCCGTCCTACAATGAGCAGTACTTC.

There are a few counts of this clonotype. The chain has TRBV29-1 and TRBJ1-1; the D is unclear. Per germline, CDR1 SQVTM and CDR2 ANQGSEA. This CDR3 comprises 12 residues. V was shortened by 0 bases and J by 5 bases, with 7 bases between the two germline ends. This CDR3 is CSVEDPGTEAFF. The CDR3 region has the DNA TGCAGCGTTGAAGATCCCGGAACTGAAGCTTTCTTT.

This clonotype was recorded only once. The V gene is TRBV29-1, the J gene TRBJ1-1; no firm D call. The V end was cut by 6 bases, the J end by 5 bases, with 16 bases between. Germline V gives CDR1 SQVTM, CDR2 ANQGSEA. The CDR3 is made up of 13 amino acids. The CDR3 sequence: CSVDLVSGTEAFF. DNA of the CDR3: TGCAGCGTCGACTTGGTTTCGGGGACTGAAGCTTTCTTT.